These T cell receptor beta chains were read from a single sample in a study of T cell repertoires in cytomegalovirus infection. Each CDR3 protein gets one entry after TCRdb re-called the reads with MiXCR. In the table there are 700,000 to 900,000 distinct CDR3 sequences, about 28% of which are singletons. These TCRs' antigens remain unknown. The starting material was cultured CD8+ T cells from PBMCs, obtained from culture after CMV antigen stimulation. The origin of the receptors is a human donor in good health (CMV status not recorded). Some clones in this sample may be carry-over from other donors' samples. CDR3s include the opening cysteine and the closing phenylalanine or tryptophan. The D gene is left open where the match is weak. A clone size is listed for some rows: how often the clone was seen (once, few, many), or a class if it is expanded.

d_call clone_size j_call cdr3_length v_call cdr3_nt cdr3_aa
. . TRBJ2-2 16 TRBV7-2 TGTGCCAGCAGCTTAAACGGGGGCAGTCTTAGGGGGGAGCTGTTTTTT CASSLNGGSLRGELFF
. few TRBJ2-7 16 TRBV7-9 TGTGCCAGCAGCGGCGAGGGGGGGGATCTTCCCTACGAGCAGTACTTC CASSGEGGDLPYEQYF
. . TRBJ1-5 15 TRBV2 TGTGCCAGCAGTGACGGGGGTTTCGGCAATCAGCCCCAGCATTTT CASSDGGFGNQPQHF
. . TRBJ2-1 15 TRBV7-3 TGTGCCAGCAGCTTATCAGGAGGGGGCATGGATGAGCAGTTCTTC CASSLSGGGMDEQFF
TRBD1 few TRBJ2-7 15 TRBV7-6 TGTGCCAGCAGCCCGTCGACAGGGTTTCGCTACGAGCAGTACTTC CASSPSTGFRYEQYF
TRBD1 . TRBJ2-3 15 TRBV19 TGTGCCATAAAAGCTGGACAGGGTACAACAGATACGCAGTATTTT CAIKAGQGTTDTQYF
. . TRBJ1-1 11 TRBV19 TGTGCCAGTAGAGACTGGACTGAAGCTTTCTTT CASRDWTEAFF
. many TRBJ2-3 14 TRBV11-2 TGTGCCAGCAGCTTAGGGACCACAGGGTATACGCAGTATTTT CASSLGTTGYTQYF
. . TRBJ1-1 16 TRBV11-2 TGTGCCAGCAGCTTCTGGTCAGCCGACGTGCCCACTGAAGCTTTCTTT CASSFWSADVPTEAFF
. few TRBJ2-5 15 TRBV20-1 TGCAGTGCTAGAGATTCGGGGTCGGGTTGGGAGACCCAGTACTTC CSARDSGSGWETQYF
TRBD1 . TRBJ2-5 17 TRBV27 TGTGCCAGCAGTGACCCCGGGACAGGGGGCGCAAGGGAGACCCAGTACTTC CASSDPGTGGARETQYF
. . TRBJ1-2 15 TRBV7-9 TGTGCCAGCAGCTTAGGTTCGGACGGTCGGCCTGGCTACACCTTC CASSLGSDGRPGYTF
. . TRBJ2-7 14 TRBV7-3 TGTGCCAGCAGCCCCCAGGGGTCCGCCTACGAGCAGTACTTC CASSPQGSAYEQYF
. many TRBJ2-2 16 TRBV4-1 TGCGCCAGCAGCCCCGCCCCATCTACGAACACCGGGGAGCTGTTTTTT CASSPAPSTNTGELFF
TRBD1 . TRBJ2-1 13 TRBV7-3 TGTGCCAGCAGCTTAATCCAGGGGGATGAGCAGTTCTTC CASSLIQGDEQFF
TRBD1 few TRBJ2-1 16 TRBV4-1 TGCGCCAGCAGCCAAGAGGACAGGGGGCCCTACAATGAGCAGTTCTTC CASSQEDRGPYNEQFF
. many TRBJ2-7 14 TRBV7-7 TGTGCTAGCAGCTTGGACCCCGGGAGTTTAGAGCAGTACTTC CASSLDPGSLEQYF
. . TRBJ2-5 15 TRBV10-2 TGCGCCAGCAGTGAAGAGGACAGAGTCCAAGAGACCCAGTACTTC CASSEEDRVQETQYF
. few TRBJ1-6 18 TRBV4-1 TGCGCCAGCAGCCAAGACCCAGTGTTCAGCTCCTATAATTCACCCCTCCACTTT CASSQDPVFSSYNSPLHF
TRBD2 . TRBJ2-7 18 TRBV20-1 TGCAGTGCTAGAGACCTCCTTGGACTAGCGGGGGATCCTAGCGAGCAGTACTTC CSARDLLGLAGDPSEQYF
TRBD2 many TRBJ2-3 15 TRBV7-8 TGTGCCAGCAGCTCTGGGCTAGCGGAGGGGGATACGCAGTATTTT CASSSGLAEGDTQYF
. many TRBJ2-3 16 TRBV7-8 TGTGCCAGCAGCTTACGGGCTAGAAAGAGCACAGATACGCAGTATTTT CASSLRARKSTDTQYF
. few TRBJ2-5 14 TRBV6-1 TGTGCCAGCAGTGAATTAAGGGGCGCAGAGACCCAGTACTTC CASSELRGAETQYF
. . TRBJ2-3 14 TRBV27 TGTGCCAGCAGGGCGGGTTCCCCGGGAGATACGCAGTATTTT CASRAGSPGDTQYF
TRBD2 few TRBJ2-3 17 TRBV7-6 TGTGCCAGCAGCCCCGGGAGGGCCGGATTAGTCACAGATACGCAGTATTTT CASSPGRAGLVTDTQYF
. . TRBJ2-7 12 TRBV4-1 TGCGCCAGCAGCCAAGATGCGTTTGAGCAGTACTTC CASSQDAFEQYF
. . TRBJ1-2 13 TRBV12-3/TRBV12-4 TGTGCCAGCAGTTTAAGGACGGACTATGGCTACACCTTC CASSLRTDYGYTF
. few TRBJ1-5 15 TRBV19 TGTGCCAGTAGTCCGACAGGTTTTGGCAATCAGCCCCAGCATTTT CASSPTGFGNQPQHF
TRBD1 . TRBJ1-5 12 TRBV7-4 TGTGCCAGCAGTGGACAGGGGCAGCCCCAGCATTTT CASSGQGQPQHF
TRBD1 few TRBJ1-2 13 TRBV20-1 TGCAGTGCAGGCGAGGGACAGGGCTATGGCTACACCTTC CSAGEGQGYGYTF
. few TRBJ2-7 17 TRBV4-1 TGCGCCAGCAGCCAAGGGGCCAGGACAGCCTTCCCCTACGAGCAGTACTTC CASSQGARTAFPYEQYF
TRBD2 few TRBJ2-1 18 TRBV5-8 TGTGCCAGCAGGCCCGGGACTAGCGGGGGGTTCACCTACAATGAGCAGTTCTTC CASRPGTSGGFTYNEQFF
. . TRBJ1-2 12 TRBV2 TGTGCCAGCCGGATCGGGGTCTATGGCTACACCTTC CASRIGVYGYTF
. . TRBJ1-5 15 TRBV28 TGTGTCAGCAGTTTAAGACCGAGGAGCGATCAGCCCCAGCATTTT CVSSLRPRSDQPQHF
. . TRBJ2-7 14 TRBV19 TGTGCCAGTAGTTTCGCGACAGCCGCCTACGAGCAGTACTTC CASSFATAAYEQYF
. few TRBJ2-1 14 TRBV10-3 TGTGCCATCAGTGTTCCGGGGGCGTTCAATGAGCAGTTCTTC CAISVPGAFNEQFF
. . TRBJ1-6 16 TRBV4-2 TGTGCCAGCAGCCAAGAAGCGCAGGCGCTGAATTCACCCCTCCACTTT CASSQEAQALNSPLHF
TRBD1 few TRBJ2-7 14 TRBV12-3/TRBV12-4 TGTGCCAGCAGCCCGGGACAGGACCCCTACGAGCAGTACTTC CASSPGQDPYEQYF
. few TRBJ1-1 13 TRBV2 TGTGCCTTACACTACCGGGGGAGCACTGAAGCTTTCTTT CALHYRGSTEAFF
. few TRBJ2-6 17 TRBV6-5 TGTGCCAGCAGTTACTACAGTACTCACTCTGGGGCCAACGTCCTGACTTTC CASSYYSTHSGANVLTF
TRBD2 few TRBJ2-5 15 TRBV6-5 TGTGCCAGCAGTTATTCTAGCGGGGGGCAAGAGACCCAGTACTTC CASSYSSGGQETQYF
TRBD2 . TRBJ2-2 15 TRBV4-1 TGCGCCAGCAGCCAACTAGCGGTGAACACCGGGGAGCTGTTTTTT CASSQLAVNTGELFF
. few TRBJ1-2 16 TRBV2 TGTGCCAGCAGTGCGCATAGCTATACCCCTAACTATGGCTACACCTTC CASSAHSYTPNYGYTF
. many TRBJ1-5 14 TRBV27 TGTGCCAGCAGTCCCGGGACGACTAATCAGCCCCAGCATTTT CASSPGTTNQPQHF
. few TRBJ1-2 14 TRBV6-5 TGTGCCAGCAGTTACGGGCCAATGAACTATGGCTACACCTTC CASSYGPMNYGYTF
TRBD2 few TRBJ2-7 13 TRBV28 TGTGCCAGCAGGCCGGGACTAGCGACCGAGCAGTACTTC CASRPGLATEQYF
. many TRBJ2-5 15 TRBV7-3 TGTGCCAGCAGCCCTGGGACATCAAACCAAGAGACCCAGTACTTC CASSPGTSNQETQYF
. few TRBJ1-5 17 TRBV25-1 TGTGCCAGCAGTGAATTCGGGCAGGGAATAGAGGGTCAGCCCCAGCATTTT CASSEFGQGIEGQPQHF
. . TRBJ2-1 17 TRBV7-3 TGTGCCAGCAGCCCCAAGGCCGGGGTCACGATATACAATGAGCAGTTCTTC CASSPKAGVTIYNEQFF
. . TRBJ1-1 15 TRBV27 TGTGCCAGCAGTCCCGGGACCGGAGGCCGAAAGGAGGCTTTCTTT CASSPGTGGRKEAFF
. few TRBJ2-2 14 TRBV27 TGTGCCAGCAGTTTCGGGACACCGACCGGGGAGCTGTTTTTT CASSFGTPTGELFF
. . TRBJ1-3 10 TRBV9 TGTGCCAGCAAGGGAAACACCATATATTTT CASKGNTIYF
. few TRBJ1-1 12 TRBV6-2/TRBV6-3 TGTGCCAGCAGTTATTCCGTCCTTGAAGCTTTCTTT CASSYSVLEAFF